This TCR beta chain was captured in a study of regulatory T cells in long-lasting Graves disease. Study summary: Persistence in Graves' disease denoted antithyroid drug use beyond 5 years alongside positive TSH receptor antibodies.

Study-wide results and limits: Having few samples may have compromised the accuracy. Persistent Graves' patients showed reduced TCR diversity versus newly diagnosed patients. Shared public clonotypes totalled some 2,500 in persistent patients, compared with roughly 970 in new patients.

Time point specified: persistent/refractory GD, antithyroid drugs over 5 years with positive TRAb. There was RNA extracted from PBMCs, and the TCR library was made from it. Building of the TCR beta libraries involved iRepertoire HTBI primers and Arm-PCR of CDR3 regions. TCRdb passed the multiplex PCR reads through MiXCR, listing each CDR3 protein once. The data contain about 660,000 distinct CDR3 sequences, approximately 31% of them seen just once; the ten biggest clones take up about 40%. About this clonotype: Antigen specificity is unknown.

The sequence was obtained from a female donor with Graves disease. The specimen was peripheral blood mononuclear cells (PBMCs), collected when the disease was refractory, from a patient treated with antithyroid drugs.

Written as DNA, the CDR3 is TGTGCCAGCAGCCGTCAGGGGGCGAGATTGGGCACTGAAGCTTTCTTT. Its protein is CASSRQGARLGTEAFF. The V gene is TRBV7-2, the J gene TRBJ1-1; 8 nucleotides line up with TRBD1. V lost 5 bases, J lost 4 bases, and 12 bases stayed unmatched. Per the germline V gene, CDR1 is SGHTA and CDR2 is FQGNSA. The CDR3 covers 16 residues.